The subject of this entry is one TCR beta chain. This clonotype was observed a few times. The target of this receptor is not known. The sample holds no much larger clone one base away, and base qualities are not on file. Library preparation employed PCR. Sequencing relied on an Illumina HiSeq 4000. Preparation of bulk TCR libraries followed a previously described approach, with the TCR primers listed in Table S5. Purification of total RNA was performed with the Qiagen AllPrep DNA/RNA kit. Before any analysis, reads coming from multiple sequencing runs of the same library were combined into one pool. Concerning the study's data processing: Reads were retained only if their TCR constant sequence matched exactly, and those retained reads were trimmed to 150 nt and grouped according to their 12-nt molecular barcodes. Reads in each barcode group were sub-clustered using a 15% Levenshtein threshold, and a quality-weighted consensus sequence was built for each RNA molecule. Non-functional sequences were filtered out, along with any lower-count sequence sitting one edit away from another sequence. Barcode sub-clusters with fewer than 20% of the maximum read count were removed, based on fitting two negative binomial distributions. Through fastp at Q25 and MiXCR, TCRdb rebuilt clones from the public reads, retaining in-frame beta chains. Each record represents a unique CDR3 protein, reported with the most common genes and DNA among its rows. What appears here as the V and J calls and clone size reflects TCRdb's work, not the paper's. In all, the sample holds more than 450,000 distinct CDR3 sequences, and roughly 23% of those were seen once. 0.65% to 0.95% of the sample is held by the ten biggest clonotypes.

Naive CD8 T cell libraries were made from approximately 22,000 to 940,000 sorted cells using 10%, 30% or 50% of purified RNA. Naive CD8 T cells, defined as CD8+CD4-CCR7+CD45RA+, were FACS-sorted into RLT Plus buffer on a BD FACSAria II. To test detection sensitivity, Jurkat RNA equivalent to about ten TCR copies was spiked into samples of about 19,000-1,000,000 naive CD8 T cells. CD8 T cells were enriched with RosetteSep CD8+ T Cell Enrichment Cocktail and Ficoll-Paque, followed by ACK red cell lysis. This sample is drawn from a study of molecular identifiers for immune sequencing clone quantification listed by TCRdb under 2018. Looking at the study overall: For a replicate experiment, the RNA from either 20,000 or 100,000 naive CD8 T cells was divided into five aliquots, and four of those aliquots went on to sequencing. CD8 T cells were used in a methods study to benchmark molecular-identifier clustering-based TCR repertoire sequencing (MIDCIRS) and TCR RNA copy counting.

The full study reports these points: The sizes of highly expanded clones could end up underestimated when identical TCR molecules share a barcode. The naive libraries included spiked-in Jurkat TCR RNA (roughly nine copies' worth), and this Jurkat TCR RNA is not part of the donor repertoire. A single cell's worth of spiked-in Jurkat TCR RNA was reported detectable even among about a million naive CD8 T cells. Without barcode sub-clustering, chimeric consensus sequences inflated TCR diversity; chimeras reached as high as 47%. In CMV-specific effector cells, over 99% of molecules were held by clones above 20 RNA copies, whereas under 1% of molecules were held by such clones in naive cells. Approximately 3.1 recovered TCR RNA copies per cell were obtained by modeling, versus approximately 10 by digital PCR, implying a capture efficiency of around 28%.

The V and J ends are trimmed by 4 bases and 0 bases, leaving 13 bases between them. From its cysteine to its phenylalanine, the CDR3 spans 16 amino acids. The sequence is cut down to CDR3 DNA, 48 bases in frame from base 1. CDR1 LGHNA and CDR2 YSLEER were looked up in the germline V gene. The chain is made from TRBV4-3 and TRBJ2-1; D gene: possibly TRBD2, on 5 matching bases. Source material: naive CD8+ T cells from blood, with Jurkat cell RNA spiked in. Sample cell subset or site, as interpreted from the label and publication: FACS-sorted CD8+CD4-CCR7+CD45RA+ naive T cells. This sequence was found in a human donor in good health. Some libraries in this study had Jurkat cell RNA spiked in. The CDR3 amino acid sequence is: CASSPNSASSYNEQFF. The sequenced DNA: TGCGCCAGCAGCCCGAATAGCGCCAGCTCCTACAATGAGCAGTTCTTC.